This is a list of T cell receptor beta chains from one sample in a study of T-cell reconstitution after alpha-beta-depleted transplantation in children. Via MiXCR, TCRdb re-called the PCR reads, giving one row per CDR3 protein. The top ten clones hold approximately 9.6% of a sample with hundreds of thousands of distinct CDR3 sequences, approximately 7.3% of them seen once. The source was peripheral blood, collected 360 days after TCRalphabeta/CD19-depleted stem cell transplant. The source of these receptors is a female patient under 10 years old who had a stem cell transplant for Fanconi anemia, so the T cells may come from the graft donor. The CDR3 runs from the conserved cysteine through the conserved F or W. D genes are given only for firm matches. Only part of the rows carry a size: once, few, many, or a class if the clone is expanded.

V gene,D gene,clone size,J gene,CDR3 protein,CDR3 DNA
TRBV10-2,-,many,TRBJ2-7,CASSEGTQGISYEQYF,TGCGCCAGCAGTGAGGGCACCCAGGGAATATCCTACGAGCAGTACTTC
TRBV4-3,TRBD1,many,TRBJ1-1,CASSQDGTGVFTEAFF,TGCGCCAGCAGCCAAGACGGGACAGGGGTATTCACTGAAGCTTTCTTT
TRBV7-8,-,-,TRBJ1-4,CASSPTGTAIGGLFF,TGTGCCAGCAGCCCTACCGGGACGGCCATTGGAGGACTGTTTTTT
TRBV6-4,-,many,TRBJ2-1,CASSDSRSDSYNEQFF,TGTGCCAGCAGTGACTCCCGAAGTGACTCCTACAATGAGCAGTTCTTC
TRBV4-1,-,-,TRBJ2-7,CASSQDVGTYEQYF,TGCGCCAGCAGCCAAGACGTGGGAACCTACGAGCAGTACTTC
TRBV7-9,-,few,TRBJ2-7,CASSSPPGRSYEQYF,TGTGCCAGCAGCTCCCCCCCCGGGCGCTCCTACGAGCAGTACTTC
TRBV9,-,many,TRBJ1-1,CASSAGQMNTEAFF,TGTGCCAGCAGCGCAGGACAGATGAACACTGAAGCTTTCTTT
TRBV3-1,-,-,TRBJ1-1,CASSQDLLEAFF,TGTGCCAGCAGCCAAGATTTGCTGGAGGCTTTCTTT
TRBV4-1,TRBD1,many,TRBJ2-7,CASSQDLQGHLDEQYF,TGCGCCAGCAGCCAAGATCTACAGGGGCACCTAGACGAGCAGTACTTC
TRBV12-3/TRBV12-4,-,many,TRBJ2-1,CASSLALSDEQFF,TGTGCCAGCAGTTTAGCATTAAGCGATGAGCAGTTCTTC
TRBV10-3,TRBD2,many,TRBJ2-7,CAAGLAGGPVVHEQYF,TGTGCCGCAGGACTAGCGGGAGGGCCAGTGGTCCACGAGCAGTACTTC
TRBV28,-,many,TRBJ1-6,CASSRINYNSPLHF,TGTGCCAGCAGTAGAATTAACTATAATTCACCCCTCCACTTT
TRBV5-2,-,-,TRBJ2-5,CAMGPRPEETQYF,TGTGCCATGGGCCCTCGGCCGGAAGAGACCCAGTACTTC
TRBV9,-,many,TRBJ2-1,CASSLTGTRGWNEQFF,TGTGCCAGCAGCTTAACCGGGACAAGGGGGTGGAATGAGCAGTTCTTC
TRBV5-1,-,few,TRBJ1-6,CASSLTERPIGNSPLHF,TGCGCCAGCAGCTTGACAGAGAGACCGATTGGGAATTCACCCCTCCACTTT
TRBV7-6,-,few,TRBJ2-3,CASSSPADTQYF,TGTGCCAGCAGCTCACCAGCGGATACGCAGTATTTT
TRBV5-1,-,many,TRBJ1-1,CASSLGTAQPTEAFF,TGCGCCAGCAGCTTGGGGACAGCTCAGCCCACTGAAGCTTTCTTT
TRBV20-1,TRBD1,many,TRBJ2-3,CSANRGVGTDTQYF,TGCAGTGCTAACAGGGGGGTTGGCACAGATACGCAGTATTTT
TRBV11-2,TRBD1,few,TRBJ1-4,CASSSGKTGVDEKLFF,TGTGCCAGCAGCTCCGGGAAGACAGGGGTCGATGAAAAACTGTTTTTT
TRBV4-1,-,many,TRBJ2-1,CASSLLMLHEQFF,TGCGCCAGCAGCCTCCTAATGTTGCATGAGCAGTTCTTC
TRBV10-3,-,few,TRBJ1-5,CAISDAGNQPQHF,TGTGCCATCAGTGATGCGGGCAATCAGCCCCAGCATTTT
TRBV1,-,-,TRBJ1-5,CTSSQVRGTVEQPQHF,TGCACCAGCAGCCAAGTCAGGGGTACAGTAGAGCAGCCCCAGCATTTT
TRBV7-9,-,few,TRBJ1-2,CASSTPDTPRYGYTF,TGTGCCAGCAGCACACCGGACACCCCGCGATATGGCTACACCTTC
TRBV7-6,-,few,TRBJ2-1,CASSLSRLEYNEQFF,TGTGCCAGCAGCTTATCGAGACTAGAATACAATGAGCAGTTCTTC
TRBV2,-,-,TRBJ2-1,CASSESGLSEQFF,TGTGCCAGCAGTGAATCGGGCCTGAGTGAGCAGTTCTTC
TRBV7-2,TRBD2,many,TRBJ2-7,CASSSRTSGEQYF,TGTGCCAGCAGCTCAAGGACTAGCGGGGAGCAGTACTTC
TRBV11-2,-,many,TRBJ2-2,CASSLNPDAPGELFF,TGTGCCAGCAGCTTAAACCCGGACGCTCCCGGGGAGCTGTTTTTT